These T cell receptor beta chains were read from a single sample in a study of blood T cell repertoires in COVID-19. Profiling relied on immunoSEQ multiplex PCR, and the TCRdb table lists in-frame clones only, not all of them. The table records under 350,000 clones, 75% to 90% of them present only once. The sample comprised peripheral blood. Receptor source: a woman in her sixties or seventies with acute or convalescent COVID-19. Both conserved end residues are part of each CDR3. The D gene is left open where the match is weak. Only some rows state a clone size, as once, few, many or a class for expanded clones.

>TRBJ2-7|TRBV4-1|NA|NA
TGCGCCAGCAGCCAAGGCAGCAGGGCCTACGAGCAGTACTTC
CASSQGSRAYEQYF
>TRBJ1-1|TRBV6-5|NA|NA
TGTGCCTGCAAGCGGGGCACTGAAGCTTTCTTT
CACKRGTEAFF
>TRBJ2-7|TRBV4-1|NA|NA
TGCGCCAGCAGCCATAACGCAGGGGAGCAGTACTTC
CASSHNAGEQYF
>TRBJ1-1|TRBV11-2|TRBD1|NA
TGTGCCAGCAGGCTGGGACAGGAAGCTTTCTTT
CASRLGQEAFF
>TRBJ1-5|TRBV28|NA|NA
TGTGCCACATATTTCAGACAGTCGCATGGCAATCAGCCCCAGCATTTT
CATYFRQSHGNQPQHF
>TRBJ1-2|TRBV4-1|NA|NA
TGCGCCAGCAGCCGGGAAGGGGTCTACTATGGCTACACCTTC
CASSREGVYYGYTF
>TRBJ2-7|TRBV5-6|TRBD2|NA
TGTGCCAGCAGCTTCCTTAGCGGGGGGGCCGGAGAGCAGTACTTC
CASSFLSGGAGEQYF
>TRBJ1-1|TRBV10-3|TRBD1|NA
TGTGCCATCAGTGAGTCGACAGGGGGCCGGCACACTGAAGCTTTCTTT
CAISESTGGRHTEAFF
>TRBJ2-1|TRBV24-1|TRBD2|NA
TGTGCCACCAGTGATATGACTAGCGGGGGCTCCTACAATGAGCAGTTCTTC
CATSDMTSGGSYNEQFF
>TRBJ2-3|TRBV2|TRBD2|NA
TGTGCCAGCAGTGGTCAAGCGGGGGGGTGGGATACGCAGTATTTT
CASSGQAGGWDTQYF
>TRBJ2-1|TRBV5-1|TRBD2|NA
TGCGCCAGCAGCTACGTCCCGGGACTAGCGGGGTACGGCGATGAGCAGTTCTTC
CASSYVPGLAGYGDEQFF
>TRBJ1-3|TRBV7-9|NA|NA
TGTGCCAGCAGCCTTGAGACACTCAGCTCTGGAAACACCATATATTTT
CASSLETLSSGNTIYF
>TRBJ1-5|TRBV4-1|NA|NA
TGCGCCAGCAGCCAGATCGGCCGAGGTCAGCCCCAGCATTTT
CASSQIGRGQPQHF
>TRBJ1-2|TRBV29-1|NA|NA
TGCAGCGTTGGCGACAAGAACTATGGCTACACCTTC
CSVGDKNYGYTF
>TRBJ2-3|TRBV6-5|TRBD2|NA
TGTGCCAGCACTCTAGCGGGGGGGCCCGATACGCAGTATTTT
CASTLAGGPDTQYF
>TRBJ1-4|TRBV6-5|TRBD1|NA
TGTGCCAGCAGTCGTGGGACAGTTTCTAATGAAAAACTGTTTTTT
CASSRGTVSNEKLFF
>TRBJ1-3|TRBV5-1|NA|few
TGCGCCAGCAGCCCCGGTGGGAGTCACTCTGGAAACACCATATATTTT
CASSPGGSHSGNTIYF